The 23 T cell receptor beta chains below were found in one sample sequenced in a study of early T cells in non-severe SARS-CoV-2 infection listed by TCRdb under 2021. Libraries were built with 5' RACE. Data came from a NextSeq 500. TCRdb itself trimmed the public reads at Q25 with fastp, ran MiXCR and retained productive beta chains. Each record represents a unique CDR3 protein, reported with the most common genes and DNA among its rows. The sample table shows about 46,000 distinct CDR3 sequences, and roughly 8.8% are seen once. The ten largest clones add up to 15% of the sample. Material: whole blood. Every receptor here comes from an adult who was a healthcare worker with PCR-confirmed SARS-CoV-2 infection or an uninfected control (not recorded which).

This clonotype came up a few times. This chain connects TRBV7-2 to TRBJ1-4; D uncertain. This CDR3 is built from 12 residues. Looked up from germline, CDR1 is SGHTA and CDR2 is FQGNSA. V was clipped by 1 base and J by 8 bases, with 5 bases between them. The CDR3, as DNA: TGTGCCAGCAGCTTAGGAGGCGAAAAACTGTTTTTT. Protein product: CASSLGGEKLFF.

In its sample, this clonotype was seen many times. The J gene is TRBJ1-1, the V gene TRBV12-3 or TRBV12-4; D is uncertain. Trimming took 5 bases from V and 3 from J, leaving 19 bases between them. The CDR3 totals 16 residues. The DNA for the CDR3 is TGTGCCAGCAGTCCTCCCTCCACTGTTTATCACACTGAAGCTTTCTTT. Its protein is CASSPPSTVYHTEAFF.

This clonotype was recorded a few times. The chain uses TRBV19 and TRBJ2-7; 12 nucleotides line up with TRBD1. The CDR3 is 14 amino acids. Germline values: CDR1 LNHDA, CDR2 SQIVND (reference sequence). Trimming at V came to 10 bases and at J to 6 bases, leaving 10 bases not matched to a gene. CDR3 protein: CATRQGQGAGEQYF. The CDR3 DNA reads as TGTGCCACCCGGCAGGGACAGGGGGCAGGCGAGCAGTACTTC. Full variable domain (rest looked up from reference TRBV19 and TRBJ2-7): DGGITQSPKYLFRKEGQNVTLSCEQNLNHDAMYWYRQDPGQGLRLIYYSQIVNDFQKGDIAEGYSVSREKKESFPLTVTSAQKNPTAFYLCATRQGQGAGEQYFGPGTRLTVT.

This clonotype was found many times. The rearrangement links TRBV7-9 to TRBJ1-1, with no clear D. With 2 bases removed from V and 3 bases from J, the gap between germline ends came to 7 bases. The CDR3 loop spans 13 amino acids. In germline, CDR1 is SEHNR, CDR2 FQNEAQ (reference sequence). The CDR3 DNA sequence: TGTGCCAGCAGCTTAATGCAGGACACTGAAGCTTTCTTT. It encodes CASSLMQDTEAFF. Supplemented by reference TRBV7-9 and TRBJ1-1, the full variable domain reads DTGVSQNPRHKITKRGQNVTFRCDPISEHNRLYWYRQTLGQGPEFLTYFQNEAQLEKSRLLSDRFSAERPKGSFSTLEIQRTEQGDSAMYLCASSLMQDTEAFFGQGTRLTVV.

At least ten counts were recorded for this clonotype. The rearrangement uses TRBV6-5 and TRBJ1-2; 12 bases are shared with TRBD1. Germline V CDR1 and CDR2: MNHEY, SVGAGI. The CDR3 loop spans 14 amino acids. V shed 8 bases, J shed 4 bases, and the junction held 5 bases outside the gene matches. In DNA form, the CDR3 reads TGTGCCAGCTCTGGGACAGGGGGCCTCTATGGCTACACCTTC. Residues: CASSGTGGLYGYTF.

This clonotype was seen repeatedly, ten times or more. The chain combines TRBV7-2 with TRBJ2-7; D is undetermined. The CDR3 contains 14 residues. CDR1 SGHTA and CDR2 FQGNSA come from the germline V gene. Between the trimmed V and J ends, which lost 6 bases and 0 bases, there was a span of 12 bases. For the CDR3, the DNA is TGTGCCAGCAGTTCCGGGCTCCTCTCCTACGAGCAGTACTTC. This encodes CASSSGLLSYEQYF.

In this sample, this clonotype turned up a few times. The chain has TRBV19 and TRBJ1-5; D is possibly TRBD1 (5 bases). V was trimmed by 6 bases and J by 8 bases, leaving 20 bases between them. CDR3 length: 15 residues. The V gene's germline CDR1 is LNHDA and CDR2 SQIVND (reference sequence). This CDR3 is CASSLPGAPGKPQHF. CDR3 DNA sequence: TGTGCCAGTAGCCTCCCCGGGGCTCCGGGGAAGCCCCAGCATTTT.

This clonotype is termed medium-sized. Written as DNA, the CDR3 is TGCAGTGCTTTTAACCCCAGAAACGTCCACGAGCAGTACTTC. This codes for CSAFNPRNVHEQYF. The V gene is TRBV20-1, the J gene TRBJ2-7; D gene ambiguous. CDR3 length: 14 residues. The V and J ends lost 5 bases and 5 bases respectively, with 19 bases between them. Germline V gene lookup returns CDR1 DFQATT and CDR2 SNEGSKA (reference sequence).

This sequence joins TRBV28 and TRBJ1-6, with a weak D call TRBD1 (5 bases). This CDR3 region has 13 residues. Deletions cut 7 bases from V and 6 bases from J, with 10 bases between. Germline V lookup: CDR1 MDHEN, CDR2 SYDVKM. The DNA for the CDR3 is TGTGCCAGCAAGACGGGGGGTAATTCACCCCTCCACTTT. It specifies CASKTGGNSPLHF.

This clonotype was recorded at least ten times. DNA of the CDR3: TGTGCCAGCAGTTTAAGATTTCGGGGGGCCTACGAGCAGTACTTC. Residues: CASSLRFRGAYEQYF. The chain links TRBV28 to TRBJ2-7, with TRBD2 matching 7 bases. J lost 2 bases, V lost 2 bases, and 6 bases had no gene match. Germline CDR1 and CDR2: MDHEN and SYDVKM. This CDR3 has 15 residues.

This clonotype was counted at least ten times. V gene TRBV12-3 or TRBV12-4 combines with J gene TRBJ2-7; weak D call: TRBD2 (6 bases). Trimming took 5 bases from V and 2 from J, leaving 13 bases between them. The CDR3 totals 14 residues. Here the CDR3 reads CASSRQGLAYEQYF. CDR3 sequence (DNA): TGTGCCAGCAGTAGGCAGGGACTTGCCTACGAGCAGTACTTC.

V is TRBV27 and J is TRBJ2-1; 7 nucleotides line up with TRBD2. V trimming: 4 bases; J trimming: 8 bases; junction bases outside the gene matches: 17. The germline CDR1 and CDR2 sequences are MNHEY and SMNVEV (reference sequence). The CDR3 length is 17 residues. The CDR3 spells CASSSRLAPTPGDEQFF. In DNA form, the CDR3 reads TGTGCCAGCAGTTCCCGACTAGCTCCTACCCCTGGGGATGAGCAGTTCTTC.

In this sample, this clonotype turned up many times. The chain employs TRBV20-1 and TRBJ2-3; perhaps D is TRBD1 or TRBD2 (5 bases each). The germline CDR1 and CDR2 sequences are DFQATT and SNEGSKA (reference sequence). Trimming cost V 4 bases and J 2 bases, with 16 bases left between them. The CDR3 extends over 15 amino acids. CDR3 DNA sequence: TGCAGTGCTACTTGGTCCCGAGGGGTCACAGATACGCAGTATTTT. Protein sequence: CSATWSRGVTDTQYF.

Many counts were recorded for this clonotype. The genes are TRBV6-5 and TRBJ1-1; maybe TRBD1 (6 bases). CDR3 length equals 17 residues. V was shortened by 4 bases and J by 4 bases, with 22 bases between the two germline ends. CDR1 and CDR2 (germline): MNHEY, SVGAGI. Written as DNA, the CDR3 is TGTGCCAGCAGTTCGTTTTCCCCCGGAGGGGGTGGCACTGAAGCTTTCTTT. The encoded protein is CASSSFSPGGGGTEAFF.

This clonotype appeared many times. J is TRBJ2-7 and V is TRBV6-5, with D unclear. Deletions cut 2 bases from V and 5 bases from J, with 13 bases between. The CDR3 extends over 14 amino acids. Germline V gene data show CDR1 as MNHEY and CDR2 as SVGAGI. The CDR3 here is CASSYLGRPDEQYF. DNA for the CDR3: TGTGCCAGCAGTTACCTTGGGCGCCCCGACGAGCAGTACTTC.

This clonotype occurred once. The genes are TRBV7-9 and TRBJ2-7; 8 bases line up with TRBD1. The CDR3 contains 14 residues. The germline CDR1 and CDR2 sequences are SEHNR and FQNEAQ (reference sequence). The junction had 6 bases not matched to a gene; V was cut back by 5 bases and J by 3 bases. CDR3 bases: TGTGCCAGCAGCGGATCGGACAGGGTCTACGAGCAGTACTTC. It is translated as CASSGSDRVYEQYF.

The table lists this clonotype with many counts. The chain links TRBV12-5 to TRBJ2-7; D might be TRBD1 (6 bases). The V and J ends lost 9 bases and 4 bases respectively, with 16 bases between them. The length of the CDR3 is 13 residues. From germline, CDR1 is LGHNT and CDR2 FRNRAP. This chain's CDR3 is CASRREGVYEQYF. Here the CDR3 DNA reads TGTGCTAGCCGACGAGAGGGGGTGTACGAGCAGTACTTC.

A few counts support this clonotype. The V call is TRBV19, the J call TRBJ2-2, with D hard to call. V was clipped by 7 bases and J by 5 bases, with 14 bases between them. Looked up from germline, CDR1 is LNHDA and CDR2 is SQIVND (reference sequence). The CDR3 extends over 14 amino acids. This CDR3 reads CASTLRSLTGELFF. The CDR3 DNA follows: TGTGCCAGTACCCTCAGGAGCCTGACCGGGGAGCTGTTTTTT.

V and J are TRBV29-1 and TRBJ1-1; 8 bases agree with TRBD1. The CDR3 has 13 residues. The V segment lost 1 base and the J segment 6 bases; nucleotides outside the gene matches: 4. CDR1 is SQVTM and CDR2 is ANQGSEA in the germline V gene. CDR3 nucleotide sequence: TGCAGCGTTGAAGGACAGGGGAGGTCTGAAGCTTTCTTT. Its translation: CSVEGQGRSEAFF.

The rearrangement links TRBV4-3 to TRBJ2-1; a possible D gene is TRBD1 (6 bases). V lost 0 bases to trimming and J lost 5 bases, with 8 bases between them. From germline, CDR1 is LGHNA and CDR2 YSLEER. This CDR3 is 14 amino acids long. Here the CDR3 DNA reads TGCGCCAGCAGCCAAGATCCAGGGGACAATGAGCAGTTCTTC. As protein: CASSQDPGDNEQFF.

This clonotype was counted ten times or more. CDR3 sequence: CSARETGQGAGDTQYF. In DNA form, the CDR3 reads TGCAGTGCTAGAGAAACGGGACAGGGGGCTGGAGATACGCAGTATTTT. V is TRBV20-1 and J is TRBJ2-3; TRBD1 aligns across 12 bases. Germline CDR1 reads DFQATT; CDR2 reads SNEGSKA (reference sequence). The CDR3 extends over 16 amino acids. V lost 0 bases, J lost 5 bases, and 6 bases stayed unmatched.

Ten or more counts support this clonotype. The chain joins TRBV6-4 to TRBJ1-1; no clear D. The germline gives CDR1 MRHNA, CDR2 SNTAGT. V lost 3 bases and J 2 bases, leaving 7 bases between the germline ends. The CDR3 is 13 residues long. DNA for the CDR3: TGTGCCAGCAGTGAATCCGATAACACTGAAGCTTTCTTT. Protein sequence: CASSESDNTEAFF.

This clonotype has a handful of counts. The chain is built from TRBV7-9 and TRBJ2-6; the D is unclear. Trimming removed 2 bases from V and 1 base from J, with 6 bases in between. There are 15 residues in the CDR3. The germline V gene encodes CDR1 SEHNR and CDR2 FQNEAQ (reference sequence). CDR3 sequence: CASSLSVSGANVLTF. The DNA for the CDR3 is TGTGCCAGCAGCTTAAGTGTATCTGGGGCCAACGTCCTGACTTTC.